This T cell receptor (beta chain) was captured in a study of response to subunit inactivated influenza vaccine. This clonotype has just a few counts. What it recognizes is unknown. Broader study findings: After each seasonal influenza vaccination, few new T cells are recruited, the authors suggested.

Germline CDR1 is ENHRY and CDR2 is SYGVKD. V shed 0 bases and J 1 base; nucleotides not matched to a gene: 5. This CDR3 comprises 17 residues. Via MiXCR, TCRdb re-called the RT-PCR reads, giving one row per CDR3 protein. This table has about 500,000 distinct CDR3 sequences, 15% to 20% appearing once. The material was CD4+ T cells sorted from PBMCs, obtained 23 months after vaccination. This TCR came from a man in his fifties or sixties who received an inactivated influenza vaccine. This sequence joins TRBV10-3 and TRBJ2-2; TRBD2 agrees at 7 bases. The DNA for the CDR3 is TGTGCCATCAGTGAGTCGATCCAGCGGGAGAACACCGGGGAGCTGTTTTTT. Translating it yields CAISESIQRENTGELFF.